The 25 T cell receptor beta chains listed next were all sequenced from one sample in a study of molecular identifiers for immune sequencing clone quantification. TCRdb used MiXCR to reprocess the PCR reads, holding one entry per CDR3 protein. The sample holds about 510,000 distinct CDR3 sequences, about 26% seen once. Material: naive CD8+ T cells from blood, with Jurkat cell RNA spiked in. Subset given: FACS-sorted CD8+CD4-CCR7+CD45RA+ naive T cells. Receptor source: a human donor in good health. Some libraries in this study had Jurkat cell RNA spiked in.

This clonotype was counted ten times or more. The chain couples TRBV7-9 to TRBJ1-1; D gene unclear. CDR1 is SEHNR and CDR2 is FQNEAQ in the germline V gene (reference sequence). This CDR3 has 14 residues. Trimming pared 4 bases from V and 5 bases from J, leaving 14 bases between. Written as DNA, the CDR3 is TGTGCCAGCAGCTCCGGGTCTGATGGAACTGAAGCTTTCTTT. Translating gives CASSSGSDGTEAFF.

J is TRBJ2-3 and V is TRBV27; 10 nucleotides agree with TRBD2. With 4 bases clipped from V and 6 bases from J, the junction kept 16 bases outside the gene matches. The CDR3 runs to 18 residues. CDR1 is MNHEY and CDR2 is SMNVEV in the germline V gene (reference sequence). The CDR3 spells CASSSAPLAGATSDTQYF. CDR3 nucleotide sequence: TGTGCCAGCAGTTCGGCCCCTCTAGCGGGGGCTACTAGCGATACGCAGTATTTT.

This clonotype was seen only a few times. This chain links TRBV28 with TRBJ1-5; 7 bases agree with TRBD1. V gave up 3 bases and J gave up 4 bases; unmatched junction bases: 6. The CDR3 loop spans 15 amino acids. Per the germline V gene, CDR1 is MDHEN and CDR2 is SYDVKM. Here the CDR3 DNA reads TGTGCCAGCAGTTTCCTCGGGACAGTTAATCAGCCCCAGCATTTT. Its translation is CASSFLGTVNQPQHF.

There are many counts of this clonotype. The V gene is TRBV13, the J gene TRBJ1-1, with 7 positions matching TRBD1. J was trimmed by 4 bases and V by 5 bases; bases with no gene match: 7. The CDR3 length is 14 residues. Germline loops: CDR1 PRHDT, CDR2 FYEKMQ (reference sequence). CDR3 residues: CASSQGTVGTEAFF. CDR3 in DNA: TGTGCCAGCAGCCAAGGGACAGTCGGCACTGAAGCTTTCTTT.

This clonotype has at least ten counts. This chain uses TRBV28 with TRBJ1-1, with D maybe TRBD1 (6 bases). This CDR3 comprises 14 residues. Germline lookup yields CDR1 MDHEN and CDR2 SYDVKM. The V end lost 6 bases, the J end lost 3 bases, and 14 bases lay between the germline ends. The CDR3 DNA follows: TGTGCCAGCAGCCCCTTAACAGGGTACACTGAAGCTTTCTTT. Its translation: CASSPLTGYTEAFF.

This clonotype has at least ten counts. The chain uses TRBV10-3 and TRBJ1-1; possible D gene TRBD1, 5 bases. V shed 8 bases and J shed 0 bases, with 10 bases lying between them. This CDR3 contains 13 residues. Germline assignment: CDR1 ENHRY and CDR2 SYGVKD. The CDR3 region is CAIAGGMNTEAFF. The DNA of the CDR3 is TGTGCCATCGCCGGGGGGATGAACACTGAAGCTTTCTTT.

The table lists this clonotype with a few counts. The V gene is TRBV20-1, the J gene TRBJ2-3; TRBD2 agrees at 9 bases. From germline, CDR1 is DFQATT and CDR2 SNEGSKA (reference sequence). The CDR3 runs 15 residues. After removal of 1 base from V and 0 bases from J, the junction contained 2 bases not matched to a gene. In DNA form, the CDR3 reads TGCAGTGCTAGAGGACTAGCGGCCAGCACAGATACGCAGTATTTT. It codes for CSARGLAASTDTQYF.

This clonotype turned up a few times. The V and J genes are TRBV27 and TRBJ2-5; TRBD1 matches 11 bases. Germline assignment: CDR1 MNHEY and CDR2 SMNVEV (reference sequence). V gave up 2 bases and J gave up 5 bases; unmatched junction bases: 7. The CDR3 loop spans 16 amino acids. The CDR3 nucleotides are TGTGCCAGCAGTTTAGGCACCGGGACAGGGGGGGAGACCCAGTACTTC. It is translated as CASSLGTGTGGETQYF.

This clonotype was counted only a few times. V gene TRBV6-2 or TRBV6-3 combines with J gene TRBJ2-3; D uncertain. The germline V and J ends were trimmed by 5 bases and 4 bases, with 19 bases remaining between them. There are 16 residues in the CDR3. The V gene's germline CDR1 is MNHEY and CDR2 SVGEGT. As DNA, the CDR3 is TGTGCCAGCAGTCCTAGTCCCGGGCCCACCTCAGATACGCAGTATTTT. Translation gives CASSPSPGPTSDTQYF.

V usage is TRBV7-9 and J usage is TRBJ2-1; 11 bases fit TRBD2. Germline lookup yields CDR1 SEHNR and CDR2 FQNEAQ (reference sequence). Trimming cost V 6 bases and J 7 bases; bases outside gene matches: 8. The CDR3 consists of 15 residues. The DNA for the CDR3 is TGTGCCAGCAGAACACTAGCGGGAGTTGGTAATGAGCAGTTCTTC. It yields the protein CASRTLAGVGNEQFF.

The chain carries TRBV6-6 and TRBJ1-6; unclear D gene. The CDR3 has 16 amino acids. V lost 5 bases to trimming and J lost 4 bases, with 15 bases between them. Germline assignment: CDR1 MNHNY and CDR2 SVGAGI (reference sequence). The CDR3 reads CASSESPDQYNSPLHF. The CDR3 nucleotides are TGTGCCAGCAGTGAAAGTCCCGACCAATATAATTCACCCCTCCACTTT.

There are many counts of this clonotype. The CDR3 sequence is CASSSRTGTDTQYF. Here the CDR3 DNA reads TGTGCCAGCAGCTCGAGGACAGGGACAGATACGCAGTATTTT. This chain links TRBV13 with TRBJ2-3, with TRBD1 matching 8 bases. The CDR3 is made up of 14 amino acids. The junction had 3 bases not matched to a gene; V was cut back by 4 bases and J by 3 bases. Germline CDR1 reads PRHDT; CDR2 reads FYEKMQ (reference sequence).

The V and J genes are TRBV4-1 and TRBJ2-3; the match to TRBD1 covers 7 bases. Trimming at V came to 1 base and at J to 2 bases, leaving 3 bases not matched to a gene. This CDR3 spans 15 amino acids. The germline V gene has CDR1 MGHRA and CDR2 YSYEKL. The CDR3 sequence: CASSQAGQYTDTQYF. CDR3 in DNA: TGCGCCAGCAGCCAAGCGGGACAGTACACAGATACGCAGTATTTT.

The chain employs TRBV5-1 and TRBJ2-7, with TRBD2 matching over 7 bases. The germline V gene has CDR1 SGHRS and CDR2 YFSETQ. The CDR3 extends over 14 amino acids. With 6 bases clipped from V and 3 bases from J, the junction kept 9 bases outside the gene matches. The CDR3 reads CASNLRRDYYEQYF. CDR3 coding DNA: TGCGCCAGCAACCTGCGACGGGACTACTACGAGCAGTACTTC.

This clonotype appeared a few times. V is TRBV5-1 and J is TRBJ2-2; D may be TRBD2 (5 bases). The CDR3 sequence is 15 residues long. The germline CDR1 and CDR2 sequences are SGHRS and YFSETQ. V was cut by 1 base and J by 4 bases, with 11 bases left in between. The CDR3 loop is CASSLLEGPTGELFF. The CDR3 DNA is TGCGCCAGCAGCTTGCTAGAGGGTCCCACCGGGGAGCTGTTTTTT.

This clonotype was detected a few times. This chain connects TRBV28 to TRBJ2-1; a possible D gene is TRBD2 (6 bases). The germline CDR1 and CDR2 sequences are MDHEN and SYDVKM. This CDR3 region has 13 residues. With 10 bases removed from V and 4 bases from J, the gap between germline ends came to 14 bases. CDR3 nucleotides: TGTGCCACAGCGGTCGGGGGATACAATGAGCAGTTCTTC. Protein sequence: CATAVGGYNEQFF. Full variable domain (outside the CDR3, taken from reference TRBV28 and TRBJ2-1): DVKVTQSSRYLVKRTGEKVFLECVQDMDHENMFWYRQDPGLGLRLIYFSYDVKMKEKGDIPEGYSVSREKKERFSLILESASTNQTSMYLCATAVGGYNEQFFGPGTRLTVL.

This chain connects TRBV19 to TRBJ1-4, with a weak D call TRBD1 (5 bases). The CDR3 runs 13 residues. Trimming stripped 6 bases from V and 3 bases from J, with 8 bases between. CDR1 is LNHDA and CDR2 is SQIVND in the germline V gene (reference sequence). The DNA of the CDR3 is TGTGCCAGTAGGGGGGGAGCTAATGAAAAACTGTTTTTT. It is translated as CASRGGANEKLFF.

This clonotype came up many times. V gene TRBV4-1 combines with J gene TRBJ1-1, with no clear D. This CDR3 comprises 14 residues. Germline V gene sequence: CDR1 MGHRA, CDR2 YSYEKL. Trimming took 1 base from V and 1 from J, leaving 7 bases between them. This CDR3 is CASSQASPNTEAFF. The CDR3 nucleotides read TGCGCCAGCAGCCAAGCTTCACCGAACACTGAAGCTTTCTTT.

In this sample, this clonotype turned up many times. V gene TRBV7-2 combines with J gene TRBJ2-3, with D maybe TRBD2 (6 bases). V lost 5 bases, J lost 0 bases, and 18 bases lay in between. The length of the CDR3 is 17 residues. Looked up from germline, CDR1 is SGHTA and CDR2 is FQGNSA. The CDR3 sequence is CASSPLFSGVSTDTQYF. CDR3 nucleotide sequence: TGTGCCAGCAGCCCCCTTTTTTCGGGGGTTAGCACAGATACGCAGTATTTT. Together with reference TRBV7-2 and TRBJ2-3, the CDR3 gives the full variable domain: GAGVSQSPSNKVTEKGKDVELRCDPISGHTALYWYRQSLGQGLEFLIYFQGNSAPDKSGLPSDRFSAERTGGSVSTLTIQRTQQEDSAVYLCASSPLFSGVSTDTQYFGPGTRLTVL.

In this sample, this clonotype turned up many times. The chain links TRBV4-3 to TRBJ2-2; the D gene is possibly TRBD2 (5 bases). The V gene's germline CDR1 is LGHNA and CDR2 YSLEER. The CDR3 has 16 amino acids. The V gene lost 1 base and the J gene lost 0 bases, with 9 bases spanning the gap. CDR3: CASSQAAGSNTGELFF. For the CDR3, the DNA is TGCGCCAGCAGCCAAGCTGCGGGTTCGAACACCGGGGAGCTGTTTTTT.

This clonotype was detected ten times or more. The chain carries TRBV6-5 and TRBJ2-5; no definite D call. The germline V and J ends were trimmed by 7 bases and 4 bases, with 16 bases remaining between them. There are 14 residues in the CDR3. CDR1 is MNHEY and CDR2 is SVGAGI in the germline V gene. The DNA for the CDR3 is TGTGCCAGCACCGATGTACTGGCTGGAGAGACCCAGTACTTC. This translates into CASTDVLAGETQYF.

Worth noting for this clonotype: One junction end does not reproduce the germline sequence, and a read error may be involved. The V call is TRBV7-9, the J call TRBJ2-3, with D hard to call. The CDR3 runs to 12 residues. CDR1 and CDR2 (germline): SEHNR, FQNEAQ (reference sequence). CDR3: CASSLLPDTRYF. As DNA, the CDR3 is TGTGCCAGCAGCTTACTACCAGATACGCGGTATTTC. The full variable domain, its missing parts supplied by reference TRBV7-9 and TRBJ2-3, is DTGVSQNPRHKITKRGQNVTFRCDPISEHNRLYWYRQTLGQGPEFLTYFQNEAQLEKSRLLSDRFSAERPKGSFSTLEIQRTEQGDSAMYLCASSLLPDTRYFGPGTRLTVL.

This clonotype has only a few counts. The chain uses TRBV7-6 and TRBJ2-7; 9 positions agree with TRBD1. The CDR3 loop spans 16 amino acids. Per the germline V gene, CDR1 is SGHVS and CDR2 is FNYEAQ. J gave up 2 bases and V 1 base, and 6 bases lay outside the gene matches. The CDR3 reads CASSLGGQGPTYEQYF. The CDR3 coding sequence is TGTGCCAGCAGCTTAGGGGGACAGGGACCTACCTACGAGCAGTACTTC.

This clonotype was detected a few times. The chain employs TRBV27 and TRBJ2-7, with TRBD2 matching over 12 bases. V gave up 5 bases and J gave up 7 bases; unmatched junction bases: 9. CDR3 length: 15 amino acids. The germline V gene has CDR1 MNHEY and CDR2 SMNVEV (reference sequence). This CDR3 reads CASSNRLAGDLEQYF. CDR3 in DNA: TGTGCCAGCAGTAATCGACTAGCGGGGGACCTTGAGCAGTACTTC.

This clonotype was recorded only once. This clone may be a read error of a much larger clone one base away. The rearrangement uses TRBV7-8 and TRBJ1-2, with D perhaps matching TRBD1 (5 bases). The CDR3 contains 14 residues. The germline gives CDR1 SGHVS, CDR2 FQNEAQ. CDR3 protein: CAGSTRQKSYGYTF. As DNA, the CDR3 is TGTGCCGGCAGCACCAGACAGAAAAGCTATGGCTACACCTTC.